The clone carrying this T cell receptor (beta chain) showed up just once. This sample was included in a study of blood T cell repertoires in COVID-19. On the study more broadly: Nucleic acid was either cDNA or gDNA, and it came from T cells, B-cell-depleted T cells, or PBMCs.

TCRdb keeps only in-frame clones here, not all; method: immunoSEQ multiplex PCR. The data hold roughly 150,000 clones, with around 90% observed a single time. This clonotype was sampled from a human donor in a cohort sampled during active COVID-19. The sample taken for sequencing was peripheral blood.

CDR3 DNA: TGTGCCAGCAATCCCCTACCACGAGAGCAGTACTTC. This codes for CASNPLPREQYF. This chain links TRBV9 with TRBJ2-7; no clear D. Germline lookup yields CDR1 SGDLS and CDR2 YYNGEE. The CDR3 is 12 amino acids. With 6 bases removed from V and 7 bases from J, the gap between germline ends came to 14 bases.